Given below is one T cell receptor beta chain in context. Its antigen specificity is not known. No much larger clonotype is one base removed from it; base qualities were not supplied. The data originate from a study of OX40 agonist ivuxolimab in advanced cancers. Regarding the study in general: Ivuxolimab was an agonistic, fully human IgG2 monoclonal antibody directed against OX40 (CD134), a costimulatory receptor. Intravenous ivuxolimab was administered to patients every 2 weeks at six dose levels: 0.01, 0.1, 0.3, 1.5, 3 and 10 mg/kg. Of the 50 to 55 patients in dose escalation, around 20 had hepatocellular carcinoma, around 15 had melanoma, 9 had renal cell carcinoma and 9 had head and neck cancer. A male proportion of about 79% and a mean age of around 60 years, ranging from about 20 to 80, were recorded for the dose-escalation cohort. Patients were allowed to have had prior anti-PD-1, anti-PD-L1 or anti-CTLA-4 therapy, and 30% to 40% of the dose-escalation patients had previously received checkpoint inhibitors. Partial responses occurred in three dose-escalation patients: two with cutaneous melanoma and one with hepatocellular carcinoma. Peripheral TCRbeta sequencing was intended to test whether TCR sequence diversity was altered and clonal T-cell expansion was caused by ivuxolimab. The monotherapy dose-escalation portion (N of about 47 patients) of the phase I ivuxolimab trial is reported in the paper. Study-wide conclusions, independent of this receptor: At doses of 0.1 to 3.0 mg/kg, clonal expansion of both CD4+ and CD8+ T cells in blood was seen between baseline and week 6. After ivuxolimab, more expanded clones were found on average in CD8+ T cells than in CD4+ T cells. In partial responders in the 0.1-3.0 mg/kg groups, normalized peripheral clonal expansion was found to be among the lowest, especially among CD8+ T cells. Low levels of normalized T-cell clonal expansion were also seen in some patients who did not respond. The antigen specificity of the peripheral T cells that underwent clonal expansion was not determined.

CDR1 and CDR2 (MNHEY, SMNVEV) derive from the germline V gene (reference sequence). Here V drops 5 bases and J drops 4 bases, and the junction holds 4 bases not matched to any gene. Including cysteine and phenylalanine, the CDR3 has 13 amino acids. CDR3 DNA only is kept here, 39 bases in frame from base 1. Patients with autoimmune disease history or receiving systemic immunosuppression were excluded from the trial. Peripheral blood for TCR sequencing was collected from all dose cohorts at baseline, on cycle 4 day 1, and on cycle 7 day 1. The samples were drawn from a first-in-human, open-label, multicenter phase I dose-escalation trial of ivuxolimab. The trial enrolled adults with locally advanced or metastatic head and neck squamous cell, hepatocellular, melanoma or renal cell carcinoma. Before TCR sequencing, CD4+ T cells and CD8+ T cells were sorted from peripheral blood as separate populations.

Genomic DNA was isolated from the sorted cells so that the TCRbeta CDR3 region could be sequenced. The immunoSEQ Assay was used for sequencing of TCRbeta CDR3 regions. The source is immuneACCESS, and TCRdb retained only in-frame sequences with V and J called. Part of the clones is not carried over; for the studies checked, unresolved V genes explain less than half of this, and the remainder is unexplained. This sample lists some 52,000 clones; under 95% were detected once. The top ten clones comprise 9% to 15% of the sample. The receptor was derived from an adult with an advanced solid tumor such as melanoma, head and neck, liver or kidney cancer. Sequences were derived from CD4+ or CD8+ T cells sorted from blood, sampled in a trial of the OX40 agonist ivuxolimab. The chain was built from TRBV27 and TRBJ2-7, and 8 junction bases match TRBD1. The CDR3 protein is CASSGRTGYEQYF. The nucleotide sequence is given as TGTGCCAGCAGTGGGAGGACAGGGTACGAGCAGTACTTC.